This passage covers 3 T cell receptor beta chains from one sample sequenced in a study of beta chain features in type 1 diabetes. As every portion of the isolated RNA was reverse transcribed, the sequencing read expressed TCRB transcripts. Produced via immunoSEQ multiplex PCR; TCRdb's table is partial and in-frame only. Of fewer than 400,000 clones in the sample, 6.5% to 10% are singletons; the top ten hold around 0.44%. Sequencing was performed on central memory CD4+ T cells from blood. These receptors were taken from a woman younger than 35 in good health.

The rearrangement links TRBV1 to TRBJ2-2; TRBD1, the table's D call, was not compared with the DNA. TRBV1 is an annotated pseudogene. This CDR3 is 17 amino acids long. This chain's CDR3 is CTSSQEVGVRNTGELFF. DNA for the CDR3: TGCACCAGCAGCCAAGAGGTGGGCGTCCGAAACACCGGGGAGCTGTTTTTT.

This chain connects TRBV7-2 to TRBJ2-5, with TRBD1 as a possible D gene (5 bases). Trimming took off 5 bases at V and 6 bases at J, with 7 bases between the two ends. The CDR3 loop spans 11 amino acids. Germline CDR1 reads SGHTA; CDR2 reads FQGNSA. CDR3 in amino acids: CASSPGQTQYF. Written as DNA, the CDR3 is TGTGCCAGCAGCCCAGGGCAGACCCAGTACTTC.

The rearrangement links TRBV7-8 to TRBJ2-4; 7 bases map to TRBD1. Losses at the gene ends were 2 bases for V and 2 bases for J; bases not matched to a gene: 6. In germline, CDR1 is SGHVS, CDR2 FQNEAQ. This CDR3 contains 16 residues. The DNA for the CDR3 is TGTGCCAGCAGCTTACAAGGGGGCGCGTCCAAAAACATTCAGTACTTC. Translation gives CASSLQGGASKNIQYF. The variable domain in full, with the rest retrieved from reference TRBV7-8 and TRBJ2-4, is GAGVSQSPRYKVAKRGQDVALRCDPISGHVSLFWYQQALGQGPEFLTYFQNEAQLDKSGLPSDRFFAERPEGSVSTLKIQRTQQEDSAVYLCASSLQGGASKNIQYFGAGTRLSVL.